These 21 T cell receptor beta chains came from one sample sequenced in a study of blood T cells in healthy people across ages. The use of a sample-barcoded 5' primer and a J-beta primer mix characterized a second PCR of roughly 6 to 11 cycles. TCRdb redid the calling of the 5' RACE reads with MiXCR, one entry per CDR3 protein. This sample has some 640,000 distinct CDR3 sequences, with 25% to 30% found just once. Sequenced material: blood. All receptors derive from a woman of 80 years or more in good health.

The J gene is TRBJ2-2, the V gene TRBV27; TRBD1 aligns across 7 bases. The CDR3 extends over 18 amino acids. Germline V gene lookup returns CDR1 MNHEY and CDR2 SMNVEV (reference sequence). Losses at the gene ends were 4 bases for V and 4 bases for J; bases not matched to a gene: 15. In nucleotides, the CDR3 is TGTGCCAGCAGTTCGAAGCCTAAGGGGGCCTCCCCCACCGGGGAGCTGTTTTTT. The encoded protein is CASSSKPKGASPTGELFF.

The table lists this clonotype with a few counts. CDR3 protein: CASRRTGGTGTEAFF. The CDR3 DNA reads TGTGCCAGCAGAAGAACAGGGGGGACGGGGACTGAAGCTTTCTTT. The J gene is TRBJ1-1, the V gene TRBV3-1, with TRBD1 identical over 8 bases. The CDR3 covers 15 residues. CDR1 is LGHDT, CDR2 YNNKEL, per germline (reference sequence). The V and J ends lost 6 bases and 5 bases, in that order; junction bases with no gene match: 11.

Here the CDR3 DNA reads TGCAGTGCCTCGGACGGGTACGTGCAGTACTTC. Its translation is CSASDGYVQYF. The V gene is TRBV20-1, the J gene TRBJ2-4, with D uncertain. The CDR3 has 11 amino acids. CDR1 and CDR2 (germline): DFQATT, SNEGSKA (reference sequence). Trimming took off 6 bases at V and 13 bases at J, with 16 bases between the two ends.

This chain links TRBV11-3 with TRBJ2-1; 11 bases map to TRBD1. The V and J ends lost 4 bases and 7 bases, in that order; junction bases with no gene match: 6. Germline loops: CDR1 SGHNT, CDR2 YENEEA. This CDR3 has 15 residues. The CDR3 coding sequence is TGTGCCAGCAGCTCCGGGACAGGGGGTTGGAATGAGCAGTTCTTC. This sequence encodes CASSSGTGGWNEQFF.

Here the CDR3 DNA reads TGTGCCAGCAGGCTTGCCCCAGGACGCGAGCAGTACTTC. Protein sequence: CASRLAPGREQYF. This sequence joins TRBV14 and TRBJ2-7; no reliable D call. This CDR3 spans 13 amino acids. V gave up 6 bases and J gave up 6 bases, with 15 bases separating them. Germline loops: CDR1 SGHDN, CDR2 FVKESK.

Concerning this clonotype itself: The junction departs from germline at one end; a sequencing error may be responsible. This chain connects TRBV11-2 to TRBJ2-7; 7 bases map to TRBD1. The CDR3 length is 15 residues. CDR1 and CDR2 from the germline V gene are SGHAT and FQNNGV. CDR3 region: CASNVTDRDIYGQYF. The CDR3 region has the DNA TGTGCCAGCAACGTAACCGACAGGGATATCTACGGGCAGTACTTC. Filled out from reference TRBV11-2 and TRBJ2-7, the complete variable domain reads EAGVAQSPRYKIIEKRQSVAFWCNPISGHATLYWYQQILGQGPKLLIQFQNNGVVDDSQLPKDRFSAERLKGVDSTLKIQPAKLEDSAVYLCASNVTDRDIYGQYFGPGTRLTVT.

This clonotype was observed many times. A single base separates this from a much larger clone, so it may be a read error. This CDR3 is CASRNPGTGGWQTQYF. For the CDR3, the DNA is TGTGCCAGCAGGAATCCCGGGACAGGGGGCTGGCAGACCCAGTACTTC. The chain recombines TRBV28 with TRBJ2-5; 12 bases align to TRBD1. V was pared by 6 bases and J by 6 bases, with 11 bases of the junction left unmatched. CDR3 length: 16 residues. The germline gives CDR1 MDHEN, CDR2 SYDVKM.

The rearrangement links TRBV4-3 to TRBJ2-1, with TRBD1 matching 10 bases. From germline, CDR1 is LGHNA and CDR2 YSLEER. The CDR3 loop spans 17 amino acids. With V trimmed by 0 bases and J by 0 bases, 2 bases remained unmatched. CDR3 in DNA: TGCGCCAGCAGCCAAGATTGGGACAGGGGCTCCTACAATGAGCAGTTCTTC. This translates into CASSQDWDRGSYNEQFF.

This clonotype was seen at least ten times. This chain uses TRBV12-3 or TRBV12-4 with TRBJ2-5; 9 nucleotides agree with TRBD2. V dropped 5 bases and J dropped 4; count of bases not matched to a gene: 14. The CDR3 is made up of 17 amino acids. The CDR3 DNA follows: TGTGCCAGCAGTCCTCACGGGGGCGGGGGGGCCGGAGAGACCCAGTACTTC. Encoded protein: CASSPHGGGGAGETQYF.

This clonotype occurred a few times. V usage is TRBV7-2 and J usage is TRBJ2-1; D ambiguous. V shed 1 base and J shed 12 bases, with 13 bases lying between them. Germline values: CDR1 SGHTA, CDR2 FQGNSA. This CDR3 spans 13 amino acids. The CDR3 nucleotides read TGTGCCAGCAGCTTAGAGGTAGCTATGACGCAGTTCTTC. This encodes CASSLEVAMTQFF.

This clonotype has more than one count but fewer than ten. The rearrangement links TRBV19 to TRBJ2-1; the D is unclear. The CDR3 covers 12 residues. V dropped 4 bases and J dropped 7 bases, with 8 bases sitting between them. Germline-derived CDR1 and CDR2 are LNHDA and SQIVND (reference sequence). Written as DNA, the CDR3 is TGTGCCAGTAGTACGCTCCGGAATGAGCAGTTCTTC. Amino acids: CASSTLRNEQFF.

Points on this clonotype: Mismatch with germline at one junction end may stem from a read error. This chain joins TRBV12-3 or TRBV12-4 and TRBJ1-2; D is uncertain. The CDR3 covers 11 residues. Written as DNA, the CDR3 is TGTGCCGGCAGTTACCGAGGGGGCTACACCTTC. This codes for CAGSYRGGYTF.

The sample holds many counts of this clonotype. The chain links TRBV6-2 or TRBV6-3 to TRBJ1-2; unclear D gene. Germline V gene data show CDR1 as MNHEY and CDR2 as SVGEGT. The CDR3 is 13 residues long. Between the trimmed V and J ends, which lost 7 bases and 4 bases, there was a span of 13 bases. CDR3 nucleotide sequence: TGTGCCAGCAAAACCTCAGGAATCTATGGCTACACCTTC. Translation gives CASKTSGIYGYTF.

A remark on this clonotype: The junction does not match germline at one end; this may be a read error. V is TRBV6-2 or TRBV6-3 and J is TRBJ2-1; weak D call: TRBD2 (7 bases). Germline loops: CDR1 MNHEY, CDR2 SVGEGT. The CDR3 spans 13 residues. The chain's CDR3 is CAGRGGGRGEQFF. CDR3 DNA: TGCGCCGGACGAGGGGGGGGCCGTGGTGAGCAGTTCTTC.

This clonotype was recorded many times. This chain joins TRBV6-1 and TRBJ2-5; either TRBD1 or TRBD2 may fit D (5 bases each). Trimming removed 0 bases at V and 5 bases at J, with 19 bases between. Germline V lookup: CDR1 MNHNS, CDR2 SASEGT. The CDR3 contains 17 residues. This CDR3 reads CASSEAFGWGTQETQYF. The CDR3 DNA is TGTGCCAGCAGTGAAGCATTCGGGTGGGGGACCCAGGAGACCCAGTACTTC.

This chain connects TRBV20-1 to TRBJ2-5; D is possibly TRBD1 or TRBD2 (5 bases each). The germline CDR1 and CDR2 sequences are DFQATT and SNEGSKA (reference sequence). Trimming pared 0 bases from V and 11 bases from J, leaving 19 bases between. The CDR3 loop spans 14 amino acids. The CDR3 DNA follows: TGCAGTGCTAGAGACCCTATAGGGGAAAGGGAGCAGTACTTC. Protein product: CSARDPIGEREQYF.

This clonotype was recorded many times. The gene calls are TRBV6-5 and TRBJ2-5; 10 nucleotides match TRBD2. The CDR3 covers 14 residues. Germline assignment: CDR1 MNHEY and CDR2 SVGAGI. V shed 8 bases and J 3 bases; nucleotides not matched to a gene: 6. The CDR3 protein is CASGDSGGKETQYF. In DNA form, the CDR3 reads TGTGCCAGCGGCGATAGCGGGGGGAAAGAGACCCAGTACTTC.

The chain is built from TRBV4-3 and TRBJ2-7, with D perhaps TRBD2 (6 bases). TRBJ2-5 matches the DNA end more closely, so the J call is doubtful. The CDR3 extends over 15 amino acids. Germline V gene sequence: CDR1 LGHNA, CDR2 YSLEER. The CDR3 here is CASSQVIGRGETQYF. The DNA for the CDR3 is TGCGCCAGCAGCCAAGTAATAGGCCGGGGGGAGACCCAGTACTTC.

This clonotype was observed a handful of times. The V call is TRBV6-1, the J call TRBJ1-2; 7 bases fit TRBD1. Trimming cost V 8 bases and J 2 bases; bases outside gene matches: 20. This CDR3 comprises 18 residues. CDR1 and CDR2 from the germline V gene are MNHNS and SASEGT. The CDR3 bases are TGTGCCAGCCTACAGGGGACGACGGGACAAGTCCCAAACTATGGCTACACCTTC. Amino acids: CASLQGTTGQVPNYGYTF.

The CDR3: CASSQDMTGAPLGDEQYF. The CDR3, as DNA: TGCGCCAGCAGCCAAGACATGACAGGGGCGCCTTTGGGGGACGAGCAGTACTTC. This chain connects TRBV4-3 to TRBJ2-4; 8 bases map to TRBD1. The assigned J gene may be wrong: the sequence end matches TRBJ2-7 better. Germline assignment: CDR1 LGHNA and CDR2 YSLEER. The CDR3 consists of 18 residues.

This clonotype was counted ten times or more. The V and J genes are TRBV6-5 and TRBJ2-5; TRBD1 matches 11 bases. CDR3 length equals 17 residues. Germline V gene lookup returns CDR1 MNHEY and CDR2 SVGAGI. V lost 6 bases to trimming and J lost 4 bases; unmatched junction nucleotides: 13. Here the CDR3 DNA reads TGTGCCAGCAGGCTGGGACAGGGGGTCCCGTTTGGAGAGACCCAGTACTTC. Its translation is CASRLGQGVPFGETQYF.